This TCR beta chain was observed in a study of OX40 agonist ivuxolimab in advanced cancers. Produced via immunoSEQ multiplex PCR; TCRdb's table is partial and in-frame only. The data hold 45,000 to 65,000 clones, with 65% to 85% observed a single time. Study-wide results and caveats: On average, CD8+ T cells showed a greater number of expanded clones than CD4+.

About this clone itself: The antigen is undetermined.

V shed 2 bases and J 4 bases; nucleotides not matched to a gene: 4. The CDR3 contains 14 residues. Germline V lookup: CDR1 SGHAT, CDR2 FQNNGV. Autoimmune disease history or systemic immunosuppression was exclusionary. The source was CD4+ or CD8+ T cells sorted from blood, collected in a trial of the OX40 agonist ivuxolimab. The V and J genes are TRBV11-2 and TRBJ2-7; 8 nucleotides match TRBD1. This sequence was found in an adult with an advanced solid tumor such as melanoma, head and neck, liver or kidney cancer. The CDR3 nucleotides are TGTGCCAGCAGCTTAAACAGGGGGAGTTACGAGCAGTACTTC. Translated: CASSLNRGSYEQYF.